The clone carrying this TCR beta chain was counted once. Data came from immunoSEQ multiplex PCR; TCRdb stores just in-frame clones and leaves some out. The sample records under 90,000 clones, roughly 94% being singletons. CDR3 length: 17 residues. These data originate in a study of technical replicates of blood from a few donors. The receptor was isolated from a human donor in good health. The chain links TRBV21-1 to TRBJ2-2; no DNA check was done on the table's D call, TRBD1. TRBV21-1 is shown as a pseudogene. Sequencing was carried out using T cells isolated from PBMCs. CDR3 residues: CASSKSGRGYKTGELFF. The CDR3 region has the DNA TGTGCCAGCAGCAAAAGCGGCAGGGGTTACAAAACCGGGGAGCTGTTTTTT.